This T cell receptor (beta chain) was observed in a study of T cell changes during pregnancy in multiple sclerosis. Some clones are missing from TCRdb's copy, which holds only in-frame ones; the method was immunoSEQ multiplex PCR. The sample lists some 27,000 clones; about 93% were seen once. The input for sequencing was CD4+ T cells from peripheral blood mononuclear cells, taken after pregnancy. This sequence was found in a female donor with multiple sclerosis, enrolled in a pregnancy study.

The CDR3 bases are TGTGCCAGCAGCGTCGACAGGGCAGATCAGCCCCAGCATTTT. Amino acid sequence: CASSVDRADQPQHF. The rearrangement joins TRBV5-6 to TRBJ1-5, with 7 bases that match TRBD1. J was trimmed by 5 bases and V by 4 bases; bases with no gene match: 6. The CDR3 runs to 14 residues. Looked up from germline, CDR1 is SGHDT and CDR2 is YYEEEE.